The rows below give T cell receptor beta chains drawn from one sample of a study of blood T cell repertoires in COVID-19. The table came from immunoSEQ multiplex PCR; TCRdb's copy has only in-frame clones and leaves some out. The data show more than 150,000 clones, about 89% seen once. The sequenced sample consisted of peripheral blood. All receptors come from a man aged 35 to 55 with acute or convalescent COVID-19. The CDR3 runs from the conserved cysteine through the conserved F or W. The D gene is left open where the match is weak. Clone size is shown for a subset of rows, as once, few, many or a class of expanded clone.

clone size	D gene	V gene	J gene	CDR3 DNA	CDR3 protein
.	TRBD1	TRBV2	TRBJ2-7	TGTGCCAGCAGCCCCCCGCTCGGGACAGGAAAGTATTACGAGCAGTACTTC	CASSPPLGTGKYYEQYF
once	.	TRBV29-1	TRBJ2-3	TGCAGCGGACGGGGGTTGAGGACAGATACGCAGTATTTT	CSGRGLRTDTQYF
.	.	TRBV7-8	TRBJ2-6	TGTGCCAGCAGCTTACTGGGGGGAATGCCTGGGGCCAACGTCCTGACTTTC	CASSLLGGMPGANVLTF
.	.	TRBV4-2	TRBJ1-1	TGTGCCAGCAGCCAAGGGACAGTTACGAGTGAAGCTTTCTTT	CASSQGTVTSEAFF
.	TRBD2	TRBV4-1	TRBJ2-7	TGCGCCAGCAGCCAAGAAACTAGCGGGGGTCCCGAGCAGTACTTC	CASSQETSGGPEQYF
many	.	TRBV10-3	TRBJ1-6	TGTGCCATCGGAACAGTTAGTGATTCACCCCTCCACTTT	CAIGTVSDSPLHF
.	.	TRBV7-8	TRBJ1-3	TGTGCCAGCAGCTTAGGGGGGGCTGGAAACACCATATATTTT	CASSLGGAGNTIYF
.	.	TRBV9	TRBJ2-3	TGTGCCAGCAGGCGTGGCTCTGGCGGTCTCGCAGATACGCAGTATTTT	CASRRGSGGLADTQYF
.	.	TRBV19	TRBJ2-3	TGTGCCAGCAAACGTTGGCAGGGAGGTAGAGATACGCAGTATTTT	CASKRWQGGRDTQYF
.	.	TRBV4-2	TRBJ2-1	TGTGCCAGCAGCCAACAAGGATCTAGCTCCTACAATGAGCAGTTCTTC	CASSQQGSSSYNEQFF
once	.	TRBV3-1/TRBV3-2	TRBJ1-2	TGTGCCAGCAGCCAAGGGGGGCTAAGGGGCTATGGCTACACCTTC	CASSQGGLRGYGYTF
few	.	TRBV6-6	TRBJ1-5	TGTGCCAGCAGTTACGCGAATATAGCGGATCAGCCCCAGCATTTT	CASSYANIADQPQHF
.	.	TRBV9	TRBJ1-2	TGTGCCAGCAGCCCCGCCCCGGGGGACTATGGCTACACCTTC	CASSPAPGDYGYTF
.	TRBD1	TRBV11-2	TRBJ2-2	TGTGCCAGCAGCCGCCTGGACAGGGGGTTCGGGGAGCTGTTTTTT	CASSRLDRGFGELFF
once	.	TRBV19	TRBJ1-3	TGTGCCAGTAAGAAAGAAGCCGGCTCTGGAAACACCATATATTTT	CASKKEAGSGNTIYF
.	TRBD2	TRBV7-7	TRBJ2-1	TGTGCCAGCAGCTTCGAAACTAGCGGCAGCTCCTACAATGAGCAGTTCTTC	CASSFETSGSSYNEQFF
.	.	TRBV4-2	TRBJ2-1	TGTGCCAGCAGCCAAGATTCCGGGGAGTACAATGAGCAGTTCTTC	CASSQDSGEYNEQFF
.	TRBD1	TRBV7-2	TRBJ1-3	TGTGCCAGCAGCTTGGGTGCGCCAGGGGGCCCCATATATTTT	CASSLGAPGGPIYF
few	TRBD1	TRBV10-3	TRBJ1-2	TGTGCCATCAGTACAGGGGGCGAGGACGGCTACACCTTC	CAISTGGEDGYTF
.	TRBD1	TRBV5-5	TRBJ1-2	TGTGCCAGCAGCGGTCCCCTACAGGGGGCGAGGGGCTATGGCTACACCTTC	CASSGPLQGARGYGYTF
.	.	TRBV5-4	TRBJ2-7	TGTGCCAGCAGCTTGGACAGGGCCTACGAGCAGTACTTC	CASSLDRAYEQYF
.	.	TRBV3-1/TRBV3-2	TRBJ2-7	TGTGCCAGCCCCTTCTGCAGGTACGAGCAGTACTTC	CASPFCRYEQYF
.	.	TRBV3-1/TRBV3-2	TRBJ2-5	TGTGCCAGCAGCCTGCTTTCGGGGGATGAGACCCAGTACTTC	CASSLLSGDETQYF
.	.	TRBV3-1/TRBV3-2	TRBJ1-1	TGTGCCAGCAGCCTCCGTTACACTGAAGCTTTCTTT	CASSLRYTEAFF
.	.	TRBV28	TRBJ1-6	TGTGCCAGCAGTTTCGGGGGGACTTCCTATAATTCACCCCTCCACTTT	CASSFGGTSYNSPLHF